This T cell receptor (beta chain) comes out of a study of blood T cell repertoires in COVID-19. Assay: immunoSEQ multiplex PCR; the TCRdb copy retains only in-frame clones and omits some. The table has some 110,000 clones, around 70% seen once. The sample taken for sequencing was peripheral blood. The TCR comes from a man older than 75 with COVID-19, enrolled during active disease.

This CDR3 reads CASSWTGWDTGELFF. Here the CDR3 DNA reads TGTGCCAGCAGTTGGACAGGGTGGGACACCGGGGAGCTGTTTTTT. The rearrangement joins TRBV28 to TRBJ2-2; TRBD1 agrees at 8 bases. Losses at the gene ends were 4 bases for V and 3 bases for J; bases not matched to a gene: 4. The CDR3 consists of 15 residues. CDR1 is MDHEN and CDR2 is SYDVKM in the germline V gene.